The 19 T cell receptor beta chains below all came from one sample that was sequenced in a study of OX40 agonist ivuxolimab in advanced cancers. Using immunoSEQ multiplex PCR, the repertoire was profiled, and TCRdb retains in-frame clones only, with some absent. The repertoire holds approximately 80,000 clones, with about 85% as singletons. This material consisted of CD4+ or CD8+ T cells sorted from blood, taken in a trial of the OX40 agonist ivuxolimab. Source of these receptors: an adult with an advanced solid tumor such as melanoma, head and neck, liver or kidney cancer.

The CDR3 region has the DNA TGTGCCAGCAGCCAATCGCCGGCGGCTGGAAACACCATATATTTT. This encodes CASSQSPAAGNTIYF. The chain recombines TRBV16 with TRBJ1-3; D remains unclear. The germline gives CDR1 KGHSY, CDR2 FQNENV. V lost 0 bases to trimming and J lost 2 bases, with 8 bases between them. This CDR3 is built from 15 residues.

This chain connects TRBV6-5 to TRBJ2-3, with 9 bases matching TRBD1. Trimming took 5 bases from V and 4 from J; bases not matched to a gene: 4. The length of the CDR3 is 14 residues. The germline V gene encodes CDR1 MNHEY and CDR2 SVGAGI. CDR3 protein: CASSRDREADTQYF. The CDR3 nucleotides read TGTGCCAGCAGTCGGGACAGGGAGGCAGATACGCAGTATTTT.

The V call is TRBV5-1, the J call TRBJ2-7; D might be TRBD1 (6 bases). Germline CDR1 is SGHRS and CDR2 is YFSETQ. CDR3 size: 16 residues. Trimming removed 1 base at V and 3 bases at J, with 17 bases between. CDR3 coding DNA: TGCGCCAGCAGCTTGTGGGACCGGACAGCTAACTACGAGCAGTACTTC. Its protein is CASSLWDRTANYEQYF.

The CDR3 nucleotides are TGCGCCAGCAGCCAAGAACGGGGACTCCTCAATGAGCAGTTCTTC. This sequence encodes CASSQERGLLNEQFF. The chain combines TRBV4-3 with TRBJ2-1, with D possibly being TRBD2 (6 bases). Germline V gene sequence: CDR1 LGHNA, CDR2 YSLEER. The CDR3 totals 15 residues. V lost 0 bases and J lost 6, with 12 bases in between.

This clone was seen a few times. This chain joins TRBV7-2 and TRBJ2-1; a possible D gene is TRBD1 (6 bases). This CDR3 has 14 residues. The V end was cut by 2 bases, the J end by 5 bases, with 10 bases between. Germline CDR1 is SGHTA and CDR2 is FQGNSA. The CDR3 is CASSLWTDNNEQFF. The CDR3 DNA reads TGTGCCAGCAGCTTATGGACAGACAACAATGAGCAGTTCTTC.

V usage is TRBV19 and J usage is TRBJ2-1; D uncertain. Trimming took 1 base from V and 2 from J, leaving 12 bases between them. The CDR3 spans 16 residues. Germline V gene sequence: CDR1 LNHDA, CDR2 SQIVND (reference sequence). Here the CDR3 reads CASSIVGVAPYNEQFF. CDR3 DNA: TGTGCCAGTAGTATAGTAGGAGTAGCACCCTACAATGAGCAGTTCTTC.

CDR3 sequence (DNA): TGTGCCACAGTTCCGGGACAGGGGGCGAGAGAGACCCAGTACTTC. Protein product: CATVPGQGARETQYF. This rearrangement joins TRBV2 to TRBJ2-5, with 12 bases aligning to TRBD1. The CDR3 is 15 residues long. V dropped 10 bases and J dropped 4; count of bases not matched to a gene: 10. Germline V gene data show CDR1 as SNHLY and CDR2 as FYNNEI.

V gene TRBV7-9 combines with J gene TRBJ2-5; D not certain. The DNA end is more similar to TRBJ2-7, so the J call may be wrong. This CDR3 is built from 13 residues. From germline, CDR1 is SEHNR and CDR2 FQNEAQ (reference sequence). CDR3 amino acids: CASSLKIVGEQYF. The CDR3, as DNA: TGTGCCAGCAGCTTAAAAATCGTCGGCGAGCAGTACTTC.

J is TRBJ1-2 and V is TRBV7-2; 7 bases align to TRBD1. Trimming at V came to 6 bases and at J to 8 bases, leaving 6 bases not matched to a gene. This CDR3 is built from 12 residues. The germline CDR1 and CDR2 sequences are SGHTA and FQGNSA. CDR3 in DNA: TGTGCCAGCAGGCCAGGGGGGGAAGGCTACACCTTC. This codes for CASRPGGEGYTF.

This sequence joins TRBV5-5 and TRBJ2-7, with TRBD1 matching 7 bases. Germline lookup yields CDR1 SGHKS and CDR2 YYEKEE (reference sequence). V lost 4 bases, J lost 3 bases, and 10 bases stayed unmatched. CDR3 length: 15 amino acids. CDR3 amino acids: CASSPGQPFLYEQYF. In DNA, the CDR3 is TGTGCCAGCAGCCCGGGACAGCCCTTCCTCTACGAGCAGTACTTC.

The J gene is TRBJ1-5, the V gene TRBV5-7, with TRBD1 as a possible D gene (5 bases). TRBV5-7 is noted as an ORF with a role that remains uncertain. With 2 bases removed from V and 4 bases from J, the gap between germline ends came to 16 bases. This CDR3 is 16 amino acids long. CDR3 DNA sequence: TGTGCCAGCAGCTTCAATATACGGGACGGTAATCAGCCCCAGCATTTT. It is translated as CASSFNIRDGNQPQHF.

This clone has only a few counts. This chain connects TRBV30 to TRBJ2-7, with D perhaps given as TRBD1 or TRBD2 (5 bases each). Per the germline V gene, CDR1 is GTSNPN and CDR2 is SVGIG (reference sequence). The V gene lost 5 bases and the J gene lost 7 bases, with 18 bases spanning the gap. The CDR3 extends over 13 amino acids. The chain's CDR3 is CAWAPGPIREQYF. CDR3 in DNA: TGTGCCTGGGCACCGGGGCCGATAAGAGAGCAGTACTTC.

This chain joins TRBV18 and TRBJ2-7, with D possibly TRBD1 on 5 matching bases. The CDR3 is made up of 14 amino acids. Germline V gene lookup returns CDR1 KGHSH and CDR2 LQKENI. Trimming shortened V by 3 bases and J by 4 bases, and 13 bases separated the two germline ends. CDR3 bases: TGTGCCAGCTCACCGAGACAGTCCCCTTACGAGCAGTACTTC. Its translation is CASSPRQSPYEQYF. The variable domain in full, with the rest retrieved from reference TRBV18 and TRBJ2-7, is NAGVMQNPRHLVRRRGQEARLRCSPMKGHSHVYWYRQLPEEGLKFMVYLQKENIIDESGMPKERFSAEFPKEGPSILRIQQVVRGDSAAYFCASSPRQSPYEQYFGPGTRLTVT.

The genes are TRBV7-9 and TRBJ2-7; D unclear. Germline CDR1 SEHNR, CDR2 FQNEAQ (reference sequence). V was trimmed by 8 bases and J by 0 bases, leaving 5 bases between them. The CDR3 spans 11 residues. CDR3 loop: CASGPSYEQYF. The CDR3 nucleotides read TGTGCCAGCGGGCCCTCCTACGAGCAGTACTTC.

This rearrangement joins TRBV27 to TRBJ2-7, with D uncertain. The CDR3 contains 15 residues. Trimming removed 6 bases from V and 3 bases from J, with 18 bases in between. CDR1 is MNHEY, CDR2 SMNVEV, per germline (reference sequence). The chain's CDR3 is CASSPDASPYYEQYF. The CDR3 region has the DNA TGTGCCAGCAGCCCCGATGCGTCTCCCTACTACGAGCAGTACTTC.

This chain links TRBV11-2 with TRBJ2-3; no reliable D call. This CDR3 is built from 14 residues. Looked up from germline, CDR1 is SGHAT and CDR2 is FQNNGV. With 4 bases removed from V and 8 bases from J, the gap between germline ends came to 16 bases. CDR3 bases: TGTGCCAGCAGCTCGCTGGTGGGTAAGGCTACGCAGTATTTT. It yields the protein CASSSLVGKATQYF.

The rearrangement uses TRBV19 and TRBJ2-1, with 10 bases matching TRBD2. V was pared by 2 bases and J by 1 base, with 5 bases of the junction left unmatched. Germline V gene sequence: CDR1 LNHDA, CDR2 SQIVND (reference sequence). This CDR3 has 17 residues. The CDR3 nucleotides read TGTGCCAGTAGTATACTAGCGGGAGCGAGGTCCTACAATGAGCAGTTCTTC. Translated, it gives CASSILAGARSYNEQFF. The full variable domain, its missing parts supplied by reference TRBV19 and TRBJ2-1, is DGGITQSPKYLFRKEGQNVTLSCEQNLNHDAMYWYRQDPGQGLRLIYYSQIVNDFQKGDIAEGYSVSREKKESFPLTVTSAQKNPTAFYLCASSILAGARSYNEQFFGPGTRLTVL.

The gene calls are TRBV9 and TRBJ2-1; 8 bases fit TRBD2. This CDR3 is 15 amino acids long. CDR1 SGDLS and CDR2 YYNGEE come from the germline V gene. Trimming took 0 bases from V and 8 from J; bases not matched to a gene: 7. CDR3 region: CASSVATSGWDEQFF. The CDR3 DNA reads TGTGCCAGCAGCGTAGCCACTAGCGGTTGGGATGAGCAGTTCTTC.

The V call is TRBV28, the J call TRBJ2-5, with D possibly called TRBD1 or TRBD2 (5 bases each). The germline V gene has CDR1 MDHEN and CDR2 SYDVKM. This CDR3 has 17 amino acids. With 7 bases removed from V and 5 bases from J, the gap between germline ends came to 26 bases. The CDR3, as DNA: TGTGCCAGCACCCCATCAGGGACCTGGGGTTGGGTCGAGACCCAGTACTTC. This translates into CASTPSGTWGWVETQYF.